Shown below are 32 T cell receptor beta chains from a single sample sequenced in a study of shared clonotypes between healthy human individuals. The protocol was immunoSEQ multiplex PCR, while the TCRdb copy is restricted to in-frame clones and leaves out a portion. Here the sample spans some 1.1 million clones, 77% being singletons. Sequencing was carried out using memory CD4+ T cells from PBMCs. Documented subset: CD45RA-negative fraction. Every receptor here comes from a man aged 18 to 29 in good health. Some clones in this sample may be carry-over from other donors' samples.

The table lists this clone with a count of one. The chain has TRBV7-3 and TRBJ2-3; D call uncertain. CDR1 and CDR2 (germline): SGHTA, FQGTGA. This CDR3 contains 16 residues. The V gene lost 5 bases and the J gene lost 3 bases, with 18 bases spanning the gap. The CDR3 loop reads CASSRSARLGTDTQYF. The CDR3 nucleotides are TGTGCCAGCAGCCGTTCGGCCAGACTGGGGACAGATACGCAGTATTTT. The full variable domain, rest sourced from reference TRBV7-3 and TRBJ2-3, is GAGVSQTPSNKVTEKGKYVELRCDPISGHTALYWYRQSLGQGPEFLIYFQGTGAADDSGLPNDRFFAVRPEGSVSTLKIQRTERGDSAVYLCASSRSARLGTDTQYFGPGTRLTVL.

The V and J genes are TRBV18 and TRBJ2-1, with TRBD2 as a possible D gene (5 bases). This CDR3 spans 14 amino acids. The V gene's germline CDR1 is KGHSH and CDR2 LQKENI. V lost 0 bases to trimming and J lost 6 bases, with 9 bases between them. The CDR3 protein is CASSPPTSGNEQFF. DNA for the CDR3: TGTGCCAGCTCACCACCGACGAGCGGCAATGAGCAGTTCTTC.

There are many counts of this clone. V gene TRBV19 combines with J gene TRBJ1-1, with D uncertain. CDR3 length: 17 amino acids. In germline, CDR1 is LNHDA, CDR2 SQIVND (reference sequence). The V end was cut by 3 bases, the J end by 4 bases, with 21 bases between. CDR3 in DNA: TGTGCCAGTAGTATCGGGGTTGGCGAGGAAGGGTCCACTGAAGCTTTCTTT. It codes for CASSIGVGEEGSTEAFF.

The chain couples TRBV11-2 to TRBJ1-2, with 7 bases identical to TRBD1. The ends lost 6 bases at V and 8 bases at J; junction bases unmatched: 9. The germline V gene encodes CDR1 SGHAT and CDR2 FQNNGV. There are 13 residues in the CDR3. The CDR3 here is CASSLTGVRGYTF. CDR3 nucleotide sequence: TGTGCCAGCAGTCTTACAGGGGTGAGGGGCTACACCTTC. Full variable domain (remainder filled in from reference TRBV11-2 and TRBJ1-2): EAGVAQSPRYKIIEKRQSVAFWCNPISGHATLYWYQQILGQGPKLLIQFQNNGVVDDSQLPKDRFSAERLKGVDSTLKIQPAKLEDSAVYLCASSLTGVRGYTFGSGTRLTVV.

Comments on this clone: The same CDR3 can be traced to other DNA sequences in this sample. The V and J genes are TRBV29-1 and TRBJ1-5; D not resolved. Trimming removed 6 bases from V and 0 bases from J, with 9 bases in between. This CDR3 comprises 13 residues. Germline V lookup: CDR1 SQVTM, CDR2 ANQGSEA. The CDR3 is CSVSRGSNQPQHF. The CDR3 DNA follows: TGCAGCGTCTCTCGGGGTAGCAATCAGCCCCAGCATTTT.

The rearrangement uses TRBV5-1 and TRBJ2-5; D remains ambiguous. In germline, CDR1 is SGHRS, CDR2 YFSETQ. This CDR3 region has 15 residues. Trimming left V 2 bases short and J 5 bases short, with 16 bases between. The CDR3 nucleotides read TGCGCCAGCAGCTTACGTGAGAGCCCCTCTGAGACCCAGTACTTC. It yields the protein CASSLRESPSETQYF. The full variable domain, its missing parts supplied by reference TRBV5-1 and TRBJ2-5, is KAGVTQTPRYLIKTRGQQVTLSCSPISGHRSVSWYQQTPGQGLQFLFEYFSETQRNKGNFPGRFSGRQFSNSRSEMNVSTLELGDSALYLCASSLRESPSETQYFGPGTRLLVL.

This clone came up once. Given a much more abundant clone one base away, this may be a read error. This chain connects TRBV7-9 to TRBJ1-2; 7 nucleotides match TRBD1. Per the germline V gene, CDR1 is SEHNR and CDR2 is FQNEAQ (reference sequence). This CDR3 is built from 14 residues. CDR3 sequence: CASSTEGAVNGCTF. The CDR3 DNA is TGTGCCAGCAGCACCGAGGGGGCGGTCAATGGCTGCACCTTC.

The chain joins TRBV5-4 to TRBJ2-7; TRBD1 matches at 10 bases. Germline V CDR1 and CDR2: SGHNT, YYREEE (reference sequence). Trimming at V came to 4 bases and at J to 6 bases, leaving 7 bases not matched to a gene. The CDR3 length is 14 residues. CDR3 residues: CASSLRDRGLEQYF. The CDR3 DNA reads as TGTGCCAGCAGCCTCCGGGACAGGGGCCTCGAGCAGTACTTC.

This chain links TRBV7-2 with TRBJ2-3; the match to TRBD2 covers 8 bases. The V and J ends lost 1 base and 2 bases, in that order; junction bases with no gene match: 8. The CDR3 totals 17 residues. From germline, CDR1 is SGHTA and CDR2 FQGNSA. The CDR3 DNA reads as TGTGCCAGCAGCTTAGGGGCCGGGAGGGGCCCCACAGATACGCAGTATTTT. It codes for CASSLGAGRGPTDTQYF.

DNA of the CDR3: TGCGCCAGCAGCCGGTTTGGGGGTGCTCCGAACACTGAAGCTTTCTTT. Protein product: CASSRFGGAPNTEAFF. The chain uses TRBV5-1 and TRBJ1-1, with D perhaps matching TRBD1 (5 bases). Germline CDR1 reads SGHRS; CDR2 reads YFSETQ. V was cut by 4 bases and J by 1 base, with 17 bases left in between. The CDR3 has 16 residues. Full variable domain (rest looked up from reference TRBV5-1 and TRBJ1-1): KAGVTQTPRYLIKTRGQQVTLSCSPISGHRSVSWYQQTPGQGLQFLFEYFSETQRNKGNFPGRFSGRQFSNSRSEMNVSTLELGDSALYLCASSRFGGAPNTEAFFGQGTRLTVV.

The gene calls are TRBV2 and TRBJ2-1, with TRBD2 matching over 7 bases. The CDR3 consists of 15 residues. V lost 6 bases to trimming and J lost 0 bases; unmatched junction nucleotides: 5. CDR1 is SNHLY, CDR2 FYNNEI, per germline. CDR3 sequence reads: CASRESGNSYNEQFF. The CDR3 DNA reads as TGTGCCAGCAGGGAAAGCGGGAACTCCTACAATGAGCAGTTCTTC.

The rearrangement links TRBV4-1 to TRBJ2-1; weak D call: TRBD2 (6 bases). CDR1 MGHRA and CDR2 YSYEKL come from the germline V gene. The CDR3 has 16 amino acids. V was trimmed by 5 bases and J by 0 bases, leaving 14 bases between them. The CDR3 sequence: CASSSFRGSSYNEQFF. CDR3 sequence (DNA): TGCGCCAGCAGCAGTTTCCGGGGGAGCTCCTACAATGAGCAGTTCTTC.

The J gene is TRBJ2-1, the V gene TRBV5-6, with 8 bases aligning to TRBD1. Germline V CDR1 and CDR2: SGHDT, YYEEEE. V shed 4 bases, J shed 6 bases, and the junction held 12 bases outside the gene matches. CDR3 length: 16 residues. For the CDR3, the DNA is TGTGCCAGCAGCACACTACACACGACAGGGGCCAATGAGCAGTTCTTC. Translated: CASSTLHTTGANEQFF.

This chain connects TRBV19 to TRBJ1-2; 8 nucleotides line up with TRBD1. V shed 5 bases and J 8 bases; nucleotides not matched to a gene: 13. Germline assignment: CDR1 LNHDA and CDR2 SQIVND (reference sequence). This CDR3 contains 15 residues. The CDR3 coding sequence is TGTGCCAGTAGTCCCCGGGACAGGCCCCTGATCGGCTACACCTTC. Amino acids: CASSPRDRPLIGYTF.

The J gene is TRBJ1-1, the V gene TRBV5-4; 10 nucleotides match TRBD1. The germline gives CDR1 SGHNT, CDR2 YYREEE (reference sequence). This CDR3 contains 17 residues. Trimming removed 3 bases from V and 1 base from J; junction bases left unmatched: 9. This chain's CDR3 is CASSSRPGQGSNTEAFF. The CDR3 nucleotides read TGTGCCAGCAGCTCCCGCCCGGGACAGGGGTCGAACACTGAAGCTTTCTTT.

Regarding this clone: The sample carries other DNA sequences with the same CDR3. CDR3 nucleotides: TGCGCCAGCAGCTTGTTGCCGGGAAACACCATATATTTT. Translating gives CASSLLPGNTIYF. The rearrangement links TRBV5-1 to TRBJ1-3; D remains unclear. Germline V gene data show CDR1 as SGHRS and CDR2 as YFSETQ. Trimming stripped 1 base from V and 4 bases from J, with 6 bases between. This CDR3 has 13 amino acids.

On this clone itself: Other nucleotide sequences in the sample specify the same CDR3. The chain combines TRBV28 with TRBJ2-3, with 10 bases lining up with TRBD2. Germline V gene data show CDR1 as MDHEN and CDR2 as SYDVKM. There are 15 residues in the CDR3. V was clipped by 6 bases and J by 0 bases; unmatched bases: 3. The CDR3 is CASSLAGASTDTQYF. The CDR3 DNA is TGTGCCAGCAGCCTAGCGGGGGCCAGCACAGATACGCAGTATTTT.

This rearrangement joins TRBV30 to TRBJ1-3; D is ambiguous. CDR1 and CDR2 (germline): GTSNPN, SVGIG (reference sequence). The ends were cut back, 6 bases at V and 1 base at J, with 4 bases in the middle. The CDR3 runs to 11 residues. In DNA, the CDR3 is TGTGCCTGCTCGTCTGGAAACACCATATATTTT. Protein: CACSSGNTIYF.

This clone came up once. The chain employs TRBV29-1 and TRBJ2-2; D is uncertain. Germline CDR1 and CDR2: SQVTM and ANQGSEA. The CDR3 has 14 residues. V was trimmed by 1 base and J by 5 bases, leaving 11 bases between them. This CDR3 is CSVEGKGRTGELFF. The CDR3 coding sequence is TGCAGCGTTGAAGGGAAGGGTAGAACCGGGGAGCTGTTTTTT.

The chain links TRBV5-6 to TRBJ2-1; TRBD1 aligns across 9 bases. Trimming took 0 bases from V and 5 from J; bases not matched to a gene: 6. The germline V gene encodes CDR1 SGHDT and CDR2 YYEEEE. The CDR3 is made up of 16 amino acids. The CDR3 sequence: CASSLVFRTGDNEQFF. The CDR3 DNA is TGTGCCAGCAGCTTGGTGTTCCGGACAGGGGACAATGAGCAGTTCTTC.

This chain links TRBV19 with TRBJ2-3; 8 bases fit TRBD1. Germline loops: CDR1 LNHDA, CDR2 SQIVND (reference sequence). The CDR3 is made up of 15 amino acids. The V and J ends lost 6 bases and 4 bases, in that order; junction bases with no gene match: 9. The CDR3 region has the DNA TGTGCCAGTAGGGAGTCCGGGACAGGACCAGATACGCAGTATTTT. This translates into CASRESGTGPDTQYF.

The chain joins TRBV11-2 to TRBJ2-1; D remains unclear. Germline V gene data show CDR1 as SGHAT and CDR2 as FQNNGV. The germline V and J ends were trimmed by 3 bases and 4 bases, with 13 bases remaining between them. CDR3 length: 15 residues. The CDR3 DNA follows: TGTGCCAGCAGCTTGGCAGGCGGTACTTACAATGAGCAGTTCTTC. This translates into CASSLAGGTYNEQFF.

The chain is built from TRBV11-2 and TRBJ2-3; 10 nucleotides match TRBD2. Trimming cost V 4 bases and J 0 bases; bases outside gene matches: 7. The CDR3 covers 17 residues. Per germline, CDR1 SGHAT and CDR2 FQNNGV. CDR3 loop: CASSWDVAGGSTDTQYF. CDR3 nucleotides: TGTGCCAGCAGCTGGGACGTAGCGGGGGGTAGCACAGATACGCAGTATTTT.

This clone was recorded at least ten times. The rearrangement uses TRBV28 and TRBJ1-2; D is ambiguous. With 6 bases removed from V and 0 bases from J, the gap between germline ends came to 8 bases. CDR3 length equals 13 residues. Germline V gene sequence: CDR1 MDHEN, CDR2 SYDVKM. CDR3 in DNA: TGTGCCAGCAGAGTCAGTTCTAACTATGGCTACACCTTC. Amino acids: CASRVSSNYGYTF.

V is TRBV28 and J is TRBJ1-1, with 7 positions matching TRBD1. With 3 bases clipped from V and 5 bases from J, the junction kept 6 bases outside the gene matches. Germline CDR1 is MDHEN and CDR2 is SYDVKM. This CDR3 spans 14 amino acids. The CDR3 loop reads CASSFRGPGTEAFF. The CDR3 nucleotides are TGTGCCAGCAGTTTTAGGGGGCCAGGGACTGAAGCTTTCTTT.

The chain has TRBV7-9 and TRBJ2-7; D gene unclear. Germline V lookup: CDR1 SEHNR, CDR2 FQNEAQ (reference sequence). The CDR3 contains 14 residues. V lost 7 bases and J lost 6, with 19 bases in between. The CDR3 here is CASTPGAVLGEQYF. The CDR3 bases are TGTGCCAGCACCCCGGGTGCGGTCCTGGGCGAGCAGTACTTC.

The chain employs TRBV29-1 and TRBJ2-3; D not certain. Deletions cut 0 bases from V and 3 bases from J, with 10 bases between. The CDR3 spans 14 residues. Per germline, CDR1 SQVTM and CDR2 ANQGSEA. The CDR3 loop is CSVEDLASTDTQYF. The CDR3 nucleotides are TGCAGCGTTGAAGATCTCGCAAGTACAGATACGCAGTATTTT.

The chain uses TRBV28 and TRBJ1-1; D is unclear. The CDR3 has 14 residues. Germline-derived CDR1 and CDR2 are MDHEN and SYDVKM. V was trimmed by 0 bases and J by 3 bases, leaving 8 bases between them. The CDR3 loop reads CASSLWGRYTEAFF. The CDR3 nucleotides are TGTGCCAGCAGTTTATGGGGCAGGTACACTGAAGCTTTCTTT.

This clone was observed at least ten times. CDR3 residues: CASRGTGGASGELFF. For the CDR3, the DNA is TGTGCCAGCAGGGGGACAGGGGGCGCTTCCGGGGAGCTGTTTTTT. V is TRBV25-1 and J is TRBJ2-2; 12 bases match TRBD1. CDR3 length: 15 residues. V trimming: 6 bases; J trimming: 6 bases; junction bases outside the gene matches: 5. Germline-derived CDR1 and CDR2 are MGHDK and SYGVNS.

The chain employs TRBV7-2 and TRBJ2-7; D possibly matches TRBD1 or TRBD2 (5 bases each). From germline, CDR1 is SGHTA and CDR2 FQGNSA. The CDR3 is made up of 14 amino acids. V lost 6 bases to trimming and J lost 6 bases, with 18 bases between them. The CDR3 region is CASRPGPSYGEQYF. The CDR3 DNA reads TGTGCCAGCAGACCGGGGCCCTCTTACGGCGAGCAGTACTTC.

The gene calls are TRBV9 and TRBJ2-1; 9 nucleotides agree with TRBD2. After removal of 0 bases from V and 13 bases from J, the junction contained 5 bases not matched to a gene. This CDR3 is 13 amino acids long. Germline loops: CDR1 SGDLS, CDR2 YYNGEE. The CDR3 DNA follows: TGTGCCAGCAGCGTAGTTTCAGCGGGAGGTCAGTTCTTC. It yields the protein CASSVVSAGGQFF.

This clone was picked up a small number of times. The J gene is TRBJ2-1, the V gene TRBV19, with a possible D match to TRBD2 (5 bases). V lost 5 bases and J 14 bases, leaving 16 bases between the germline ends. CDR1 is LNHDA and CDR2 is SQIVND in the germline V gene (reference sequence). The CDR3 runs to 12 residues. In DNA form, the CDR3 reads TGTGCCAGTAGTCCATATACTAGTGTCAAGTTCTTC. This sequence encodes CASSPYTSVKFF. The whole variable domain, remainder taken from reference TRBV19 and TRBJ2-1, is DGGITQSPKYLFRKEGQNVTLSCEQNLNHDAMYWYRQDPGQGLRLIYYSQIVNDFQKGDIAEGYSVSREKKESFPLTVTSAQKNPTAFYLCASSPYTSVKFFGPGTRLTVL.